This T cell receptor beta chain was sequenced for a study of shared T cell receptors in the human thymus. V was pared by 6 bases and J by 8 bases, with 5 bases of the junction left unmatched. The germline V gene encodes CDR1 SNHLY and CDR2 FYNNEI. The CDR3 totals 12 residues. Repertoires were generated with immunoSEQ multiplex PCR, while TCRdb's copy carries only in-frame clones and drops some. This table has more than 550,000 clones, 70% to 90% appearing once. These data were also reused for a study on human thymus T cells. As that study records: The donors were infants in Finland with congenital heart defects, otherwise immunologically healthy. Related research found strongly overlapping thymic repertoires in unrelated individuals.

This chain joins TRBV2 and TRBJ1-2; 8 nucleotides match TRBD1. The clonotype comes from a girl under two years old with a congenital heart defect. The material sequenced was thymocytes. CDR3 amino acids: CASSCDRGGYTF. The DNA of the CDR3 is TGTGCCAGCAGCTGTGACAGGGGCGGCTACACCTTC.